Shown below are 9 T cell receptor beta chains from a single sample sequenced in a study of response to subunit inactivated influenza vaccine. Each CDR3 protein gets one entry after TCRdb re-called the RT-PCR reads with MiXCR. The sample contains about 520,000 distinct CDR3 sequences, about 7.2% of which appear only once. The material sequenced was PBMCs from blood, taken less than 30 months after vaccination. Source of these receptors: a man between 50 and 75 years old who received an inactivated influenza vaccine.

This clonotype was seen only a few times. The chain carries TRBV2 and TRBJ2-5; 7 nucleotides line up with TRBD1. CDR3 size: 13 residues. Germline V gives CDR1 SNHLY, CDR2 FYNNEI. Trimming removed 5 bases from V and 1 base from J; junction bases left unmatched: 1. The CDR3 DNA is TGTGCCAGCAGTCGACAGGGCCAAGAGACCCAGTACTTC. Protein product: CASSRQGQETQYF.

In this sample, this clonotype turned up many times. The chain has TRBV12-3 or TRBV12-4 and TRBJ2-7; either TRBD1 or TRBD2 may fit D (5 bases each). The V gene lost 7 bases and the J gene lost 1 base, with 11 bases spanning the gap. CDR3 length: 13 residues. This chain's CDR3 is CASTQWGSYEQYF. CDR3 DNA sequence: TGTGCCAGCACCCAGTGGGGGTCCTACGAGCAGTACTTC.

This clonotype was seen repeatedly, ten times or more. The chain carries TRBV3-1 and TRBJ2-7; D could derive from TRBD1 or TRBD2 (5 bases each). CDR1 LGHDT and CDR2 YNNKEL come from the germline V gene (reference sequence). The CDR3 sequence is 14 residues long. V was pared by 0 bases and J by 3 bases, with 9 bases between. The DNA of the CDR3 is TGTGCCAGCAGCCAAGATCTGGGGGTCTACGAGCAGTACTTC. This sequence encodes CASSQDLGVYEQYF.

This clonotype has ten or more counts. The gene calls are TRBV24-1 and TRBJ2-5, with D possibly TRBD2 on 5 matching bases. Trimming stripped 3 bases from V and 4 bases from J, with 17 bases between. CDR1 and CDR2 (germline): KGHDR, SFDVKD. The CDR3 extends over 16 amino acids. The CDR3 bases are TGTGCCACCAGTGATGGACCACTAGATTCGGGAGAGACCCAGTACTTC. Amino acids: CATSDGPLDSGETQYF.

This clonotype was seen more than once but under ten times. The CDR3 region has the DNA TGTGCCAGCAACCCCCGTGCAGGGTTTGGCAATGAGCAGTTCTTC. Residues: CASNPRAGFGNEQFF. V gene TRBV2 combines with J gene TRBJ2-1; possibly TRBD1 for D (5 bases). The germline CDR1 and CDR2 sequences are SNHLY and FYNNEI. This CDR3 is 15 amino acids long. Trimming took 7 bases from V and 6 from J, leaving 19 bases between them.

This clonotype was found many times. The CDR3 DNA follows: TGCGCCAGCAGCGAGGACAGGGGTATCACAGATACGCAGTATTTT. Translated, it gives CASSEDRGITDTQYF. The chain has TRBV5-1 and TRBJ2-3; 9 nucleotides align to TRBD1. The V gene end was trimmed by 4 bases and the J gene end by 2 bases; junction bases not matched to a gene: 5. The CDR3 loop spans 15 amino acids. Germline V gene sequence: CDR1 SGHRS, CDR2 YFSETQ.

This clonotype was observed a handful of times. This sequence joins TRBV12-3 or TRBV12-4 and TRBJ2-5; 8 nucleotides line up with TRBD2. The CDR3 has 14 residues. V was clipped by 5 bases and J by 5 bases; unmatched bases: 7. The CDR3 here is CASSRREVRETQYF. The CDR3 nucleotides are TGTGCCAGCAGTAGGCGGGAGGTGCGGGAGACCCAGTACTTC.

This clonotype has at least ten counts. The junction and the germline gene differ at one end; a read error may be behind it. The V gene is TRBV7-8, the J gene TRBJ1-5; D remains unclear. Germline V gene data show CDR1 as SGHVS and CDR2 as FQNEAQ. The CDR3 has 13 amino acids. CDR3 in amino acids: CASSLTSTQPQHF. The CDR3 nucleotides read TGTGCCAGCAGCTTAACCAGCACTCAGCCCCAGCATTTT. The full variable domain, with the rest looked up from reference TRBV7-8 and TRBJ1-5, is GAGVSQSPRYKVAKRGQDVALRCDPISGHVSLFWYQQALGQGPEFLTYFQNEAQLDKSGLPSDRFFAERPEGSVSTLKIQRTQQEDSAVYLCASSLTSTQPQHFGDGTRLSIL.

V gene TRBV6-5 combines with J gene TRBJ1-5, with D maybe TRBD1 (6 bases). Germline CDR1 reads MNHEY; CDR2 reads SVGAGI. The ends were cut back, 6 bases at V and 0 bases at J, with 9 bases in the middle. The CDR3 runs 14 residues. As DNA, the CDR3 is TGTGCCAGCAGGTACAGGGATAGCAATCAGCCCCAGCATTTT. It is translated as CASRYRDSNQPQHF.